Each of the 5 T cell receptor beta chains below was sequenced from the same sample in a study of blood T cell repertoires in COVID-19. Assay used: immunoSEQ multiplex PCR; TCRdb lists only in-frame clones, some missing. The table has approximately 140,000 clones, around 81% seen once. The specimen sequenced was peripheral blood. The origin of the receptors is a man aged 40-49 years with active or convalescent COVID-19.

The chain is built from TRBV9 and TRBJ2-5, with 7 bases fitting TRBD1. The CDR3 consists of 15 residues. The trim removed 3 bases at V and 1 base at J, leaving 6 bases unmatched. Looked up from germline, CDR1 is SGDLS and CDR2 is YYNGEE. This CDR3 reads CASSATWDSQETQYF. CDR3 in DNA: TGTGCCAGCAGCGCGACCTGGGACAGCCAAGAGACCCAGTACTTC.

The gene calls are TRBV6-1 and TRBJ2-7; D gene unclear. The length of the CDR3 is 14 residues. The germline CDR1 and CDR2 sequences are MNHNS and SASEGT. Trimming stripped 1 base from V and 2 bases from J, with 9 bases between. CDR3 residues: CASSEGRYTYEQYF. The DNA of the CDR3 is TGTGCCAGCAGTGAAGGCAGGTACACCTACGAGCAGTACTTC.

The J gene is TRBJ2-5, the V gene TRBV19, with D uncertain. Germline loops: CDR1 LNHDA, CDR2 SQIVND (reference sequence). The CDR3 loop spans 14 amino acids. Between the trimmed V and J ends, which lost 0 bases and 4 bases, there was a span of 9 bases. The CDR3: CASSIDLGRETQYF. DNA for the CDR3: TGTGCCAGTAGTATAGATCTAGGTAGAGAGACCCAGTACTTC. Based on the CDR3 plus reference TRBV19 and TRBJ2-5, the full variable domain is DGGITQSPKYLFRKEGQNVTLSCEQNLNHDAMYWYRQDPGQGLRLIYYSQIVNDFQKGDIAEGYSVSREKKESFPLTVTSAQKNPTAFYLCASSIDLGRETQYFGPGTRLLVL.

The V call is TRBV10-3, the J call TRBJ2-7; 9 nucleotides align to TRBD1. The germline V gene encodes CDR1 ENHRY and CDR2 SYGVKD. Trimming cost V 7 bases and J 3 bases; bases outside gene matches: 10. The CDR3 covers 15 residues. This CDR3 is CAIKKAGTGNYEQYF. Written as DNA, the CDR3 is TGTGCCATCAAGAAGGCCGGGACAGGGAACTACGAGCAGTACTTC.

The gene calls are TRBV11-3 and TRBJ2-3; D unresolved. Trimming took off 3 bases at V and 6 bases at J, with 16 bases between the two ends. Looked up from germline, CDR1 is SGHNT and CDR2 is YENEEA. The CDR3 loop spans 15 amino acids. Here the CDR3 reads CASSLEPSLRDTQYF. The CDR3 region has the DNA TGTGCCAGCAGCTTGGAGCCCAGTCTCCGCGATACGCAGTATTTT.